A single sample gave rise to the 17 T cell receptor beta chains below, sequenced in a study of OX40 agonist ivuxolimab in advanced cancers. Profiling relied on immunoSEQ multiplex PCR, and the TCRdb table lists in-frame clones only, not all of them. The data show roughly 67,000 clones, roughly 90% seen once. Sample: CD4+ or CD8+ T cells sorted from blood, taken in a trial of the OX40 agonist ivuxolimab. The source of these receptors is an adult with an advanced solid tumor such as melanoma, head and neck, liver or kidney cancer.

The V call is TRBV10-1, the J call TRBJ2-1; D gene uncertain. This CDR3 contains 12 residues. Looked up from germline, CDR1 is WNHNN and CDR2 is SYGVQD (reference sequence). Trimming stripped 3 bases from V and 7 bases from J, with 7 bases between. The CDR3 nucleotides are TGCGCCAGCAGTGACCTTGGGAATGAGCAGTTCTTC. Translated: CASSDLGNEQFF.

The chain has TRBV19 and TRBJ2-1; possibly TRBD1 or TRBD2 for D (5 bases each). CDR1 is LNHDA, CDR2 SQIVND, per germline (reference sequence). The CDR3 is 15 amino acids. Trimming left V 2 bases short and J 6 bases short, with 14 bases between. The chain's CDR3 is CASSIIGHGGNEQFF. CDR3 coding DNA: TGTGCCAGTAGTATAATAGGGCATGGGGGCAATGAGCAGTTCTTC.

The chain recombines TRBV7-9 with TRBJ2-7; 8 bases line up with TRBD1. Losses at the gene ends were 1 base for V and 2 bases for J; bases not matched to a gene: 7. Per germline, CDR1 SEHNR and CDR2 FQNEAQ (reference sequence). CDR3 length: 16 amino acids. The CDR3 loop reads CASSLVGTGLAYEQYF. The DNA of the CDR3 is TGTGCCAGCAGCTTAGTGGGGACAGGTCTAGCCTACGAGCAGTACTTC.

The chain recombines TRBV27 with TRBJ2-2; the D gene could be TRBD1 or TRBD2 (6 bases each). V lost 3 bases, J lost 6 bases, and 11 bases lay in between. This CDR3 has 14 residues. In germline, CDR1 is MNHEY, CDR2 SMNVEV (reference sequence). CDR3 coding DNA: TGTGCCAGCAGTTTTCATAGGGGGGCCGGGGAGCTGTTTTTT. Translation gives CASSFHRGAGELFF.

The chain combines TRBV2 with TRBJ2-5, with D maybe TRBD2 (7 bases). V shed 10 bases and J shed 3 bases, with 21 bases lying between them. The CDR3 sequence is 15 residues long. The germline gives CDR1 SNHLY, CDR2 FYNNEI. The CDR3 DNA follows: TGTGCCACCCGGCTTGGCGGAGGGGGGGAAGAGACCCAGTACTTC. Its protein is CATRLGGGGEETQYF.

The rearrangement links TRBV6-6 to TRBJ1-4; 7 bases match TRBD1. The CDR3 extends over 16 amino acids. Germline V gene sequence: CDR1 MNHNY, CDR2 SVGAGI (reference sequence). The junction had 8 bases not matched to a gene; V was cut back by 0 bases and J by 7 bases. DNA for the CDR3: TGTGCCAGCAGTTACTCGCCCAGGGGGAAGATTGAAAAACTGTTTTTT. Translation: CASSYSPRGKIEKLFF.

V is TRBV4-1 and J is TRBJ2-7, with D tentatively TRBD1 (7 bases). CDR1 is MGHRA, CDR2 YSYEKL, per germline. The CDR3 covers 16 residues. Trimming shortened V by 3 bases and J by 4 bases, and 19 bases separated the two germline ends. The CDR3: CASSQLGGSGTYEQYF. For the CDR3, the DNA is TGCGCCAGCAGCCAGCTAGGGGGCTCCGGGACTTACGAGCAGTACTTC.

The chain couples TRBV9 to TRBJ2-7; possibly TRBD1 for D (6 bases). The V gene's germline CDR1 is SGDLS and CDR2 YYNGEE. V gave up 4 bases and J gave up 2 bases, with 19 bases separating them. The CDR3 extends over 16 amino acids. CDR3 sequence reads: CASSSPLGGGTYEQYF. The CDR3 nucleotides are TGTGCCAGCAGCTCGCCGCTAGGGGGTGGAACCTACGAGCAGTACTTC. Variable domain in full (rest from reference TRBV9 and TRBJ2-7): DSGVTQTPKHLITATGQRVTLRCSPRSGDLSVYWYQQSLDQGLQFLIQYYNGEERAKGNILERFSAQQFPDLHSELNLSSLELGDSALYFCASSSPLGGGTYEQYFGPGTRLTVT.

The chain employs TRBV4-3 and TRBJ1-1; perhaps TRBD1 as D (5 bases). V shed 10 bases and J shed 4 bases, with 19 bases lying between them. CDR1 LGHNA and CDR2 YSLEER come from the germline V gene. There are 14 residues in the CDR3. CDR3 DNA sequence: TGCGCCACGGATCAGGGACCCGAGAGCACTGAAGCTTTCTTT. It yields the protein CATDQGPESTEAFF.

The chain links TRBV30 to TRBJ2-7, with D possibly being TRBD1 (5 bases). This CDR3 region has 14 residues. Germline assignment: CDR1 GTSNPN and CDR2 SVGIG (reference sequence). Trimming removed 0 bases from V and 1 base from J, with 10 bases in between. This CDR3 reads CAWSVSGLSYEQYF. CDR3 DNA: TGTGCCTGGAGTGTATCAGGGCTATCCTACGAGCAGTACTTC.

The genes are TRBV27 and TRBJ2-5; perhaps TRBD1 as D (6 bases). Trimming cost V 5 bases and J 1 base, with 11 bases left between them. CDR1 MNHEY and CDR2 SMNVEV come from the germline V gene (reference sequence). The CDR3 sequence is 14 residues long. The CDR3 coding sequence is TGTGCCAGCAGTCTCGGACAGAGCCAAGAGACCCAGTACTTC. This sequence encodes CASSLGQSQETQYF.

This sequence joins TRBV4-1 and TRBJ2-7; tentative D call: TRBD2 (5 bases). The CDR3 extends over 13 amino acids. Germline loops: CDR1 MGHRA, CDR2 YSYEKL. The V end lost 2 bases, the J end lost 6 bases, and 11 bases lay between the germline ends. CDR3 residues: CASSQTNRGEQYF. CDR3 in DNA: TGCGCCAGCAGCCAAACGAATCGGGGCGAGCAGTACTTC.

The chain joins TRBV4-3 to TRBJ1-6, with 10 bases matching TRBD1. The CDR3 covers 15 residues. J lost 5 bases, V lost 3 bases, and 1 base had no gene match. Germline-derived CDR1 and CDR2 are LGHNA and YSLEER. CDR3 in amino acids: CASSQGTGDNSPLHF. CDR3 sequence (DNA): TGCGCCAGCAGCCAGGGGACAGGGGATAATTCACCCCTCCACTTT.

The genes are TRBV27 and TRBJ1-1, with D maybe TRBD1 (5 bases). In germline, CDR1 is MNHEY, CDR2 SMNVEV (reference sequence). V was cut by 5 bases and J by 0 bases, with 10 bases left in between. The CDR3 contains 14 residues. The CDR3 sequence is CASSIGTMNTEAFF. The CDR3 DNA is TGTGCCAGCAGTATCGGGACGATGAACACTGAAGCTTTCTTT.

V is TRBV27 and J is TRBJ1-3, with a possible D match to TRBD1 (6 bases). This CDR3 has 15 amino acids. Germline V gene lookup returns CDR1 MNHEY and CDR2 SMNVEV (reference sequence). V lost 5 bases and J 2 bases, leaving 13 bases between the germline ends. In DNA form, the CDR3 reads TGTGCCAGCAGTCAAGGATCAGGGGCTGGAAACACCATATATTTT. As protein: CASSQGSGAGNTIYF.

The rearrangement links TRBV5-4 to TRBJ1-5, with a weak D call TRBD1 (5 bases). This CDR3 comprises 15 residues. Germline V gene sequence: CDR1 SGHNT, CDR2 YYREEE (reference sequence). V was shortened by 2 bases and J by 1 base, with 10 bases between the two germline ends. The CDR3 reads CASSLWGRSNQPQHF. Here the CDR3 DNA reads TGTGCCAGCAGCTTATGGGGACGGAGCAATCAGCCCCAGCATTTT.

This clone was picked up one time. The rearrangement uses TRBV5-1 and TRBJ1-1; D might be TRBD1 (5 bases). Germline CDR1 is SGHRS and CDR2 is YFSETQ. Trimming removed 4 bases at V and 5 bases at J, with 18 bases between. CDR3 length: 15 residues. CDR3 nucleotides: TGCGCCAGCAGCAAACGTCCCGGGGAGGGGACTGAAGCTTTCTTT. This translates into CASSKRPGEGTEAFF.